One sample yielded the 6 T cell receptor beta chains listed below, sequenced in a study of molecular identifiers for immune sequencing clone quantification. One entry per CDR3 protein, called by TCRdb with MiXCR from the PCR reads. Of about 640,000 distinct CDR3 sequences detected, just under 20% appear once; the ten largest clones hold about 0.9%. Material: naive CD8+ T cells from blood, with Jurkat cell RNA spiked in. This sample's subset: FACS-sorted CD8+CD4-CCR7+CD45RA+ naive T cells. The receptors were gathered from a human donor in good health. Some libraries in this study had Jurkat cell RNA spiked in.

This clonotype was counted at least ten times. V and J are TRBV12-3 or TRBV12-4 and TRBJ2-7; D is uncertain. V lost 6 bases, J lost 3 bases, and 12 bases lay in between. This CDR3 is built from 13 residues. CDR3 nucleotides: TGTGCCAGCAGCCCCCTGCCGGACTACGAGCAGTACTTC. Its protein product is CASSPLPDYEQYF.

The V and J genes are TRBV27 and TRBJ2-1; D is possibly TRBD1 (6 bases). The ends were cut back, 5 bases at V and 4 bases at J, with 15 bases in the middle. Germline V gene lookup returns CDR1 MNHEY and CDR2 SMNVEV (reference sequence). The CDR3 has 15 amino acids. The CDR3 spells CASSTTGHLYNEQFF. CDR3 sequence (DNA): TGTGCCAGCAGTACCACGGGACACCTTTACAATGAGCAGTTCTTC.

V usage is TRBV7-9 and J usage is TRBJ1-4, with D uncertain. Germline V CDR1 and CDR2: SEHNR, FQNEAQ (reference sequence). The CDR3 is made up of 15 amino acids. Trimming took 4 bases from V and 7 from J, leaving 16 bases between them. CDR3 DNA: TGTGCCAGCAGCTCGGAGCGGGCACTACCTGAAAAACTGTTTTTT. This sequence encodes CASSSERALPEKLFF.

The table lists this clonotype with a few counts. One end of the junction is discordant with germline, which a read error may explain. As DNA, the CDR3 is TGTGCCAGCAGTTACCTGGGTACTGAAGCTTACTTT. Encoded protein: CASSYLGTEAYF. The V call is TRBV6-2 or TRBV6-3, the J call TRBJ1-1; D unresolved. The CDR3 loop spans 12 amino acids. The germline V gene encodes CDR1 MNHEY and CDR2 SVGEGT.

This clonotype was recorded at least ten times. The V gene is TRBV28, the J gene TRBJ2-7; D uncertain. V lost 3 bases and J lost 6, with 12 bases in between. This CDR3 contains 13 residues. Germline CDR1 MDHEN, CDR2 SYDVKM. The CDR3 here is CASSFPPPSEQYF. The CDR3 nucleotides read TGTGCCAGCAGTTTCCCCCCCCCCAGCGAGCAGTACTTC. The whole variable domain, remainder taken from reference TRBV28 and TRBJ2-7, is DVKVTQSSRYLVKRTGEKVFLECVQDMDHENMFWYRQDPGLGLRLIYFSYDVKMKEKGDIPEGYSVSREKKERFSLILESASTNQTSMYLCASSFPPPSEQYFGPGTRLTVT.

This clonotype was picked up many times. The chain uses TRBV4-1 and TRBJ2-5; D uncertain. CDR1 MGHRA and CDR2 YSYEKL come from the germline V gene. The CDR3 contains 15 residues. V was clipped by 0 bases and J by 2 bases, with 10 bases between them. As DNA, the CDR3 is TGCGCCAGCAGCCAAGATGGCTTTGTTCAAGAGACCCAGTACTTC. Protein: CASSQDGFVQETQYF.